This T cell receptor (beta chain) derives from a study of memory CD4+ T cells and cytomegalovirus serostatus. Single viable CD3+CD4+CD8-CD45RO+ cells were sorted as the memory CD4+ T cells. Serum IgG to CMV pp150, pp28, p38 and p52 defined serostatus. After thawing, CD4+ T cells were positively selected. Study-wide results and limits: A US-trained random forest predicted CMV serostatus with median AUC around 0.91.

Concerning this clone: The antigen is not known.

Sequencing was performed with immunoSEQ multiplex PCR; in TCRdb, only in-frame clones are kept and a portion is missing. There are about 60,000 clones in the sample; 70% to 80% occur only once, and 0.88% lies in the top ten. Sequences were obtained from memory CD4+ T cells from blood. The receptor was isolated from an adult in good health and CMV-seronegative.

CDR3 amino acids: CASSLGEIWNEKLFF. The CDR3 DNA reads TGTGCCAGCAGCTTAGGCGAAATATGGAATGAAAAACTGTTTTTT. The genes are TRBV11-2 and TRBJ1-4; D call uncertain. CDR1 SGHAT and CDR2 FQNNGV come from the germline V gene. The V end was cut by 1 base, the J end by 5 bases, with 11 bases between. CDR3 length: 15 amino acids.